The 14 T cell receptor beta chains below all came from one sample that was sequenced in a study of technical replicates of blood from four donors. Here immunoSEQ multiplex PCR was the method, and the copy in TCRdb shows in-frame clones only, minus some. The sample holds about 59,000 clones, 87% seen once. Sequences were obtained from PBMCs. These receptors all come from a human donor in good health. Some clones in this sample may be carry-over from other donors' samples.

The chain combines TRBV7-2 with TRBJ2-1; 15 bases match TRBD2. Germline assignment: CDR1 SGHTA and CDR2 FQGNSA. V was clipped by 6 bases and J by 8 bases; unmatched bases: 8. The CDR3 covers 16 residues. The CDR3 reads CASSNPGLAGGYEQFF. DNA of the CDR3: TGTGCCAGCAGTAATCCGGGACTAGCGGGGGGTTATGAGCAGTTCTTC.

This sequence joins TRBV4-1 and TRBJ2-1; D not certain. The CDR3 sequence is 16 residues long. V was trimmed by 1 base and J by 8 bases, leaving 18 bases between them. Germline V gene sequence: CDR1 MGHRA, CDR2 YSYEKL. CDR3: CASSQVVRDERYEQFF. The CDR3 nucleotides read TGCGCCAGCAGCCAAGTGGTTCGCGACGAGAGGTATGAGCAGTTCTTC.

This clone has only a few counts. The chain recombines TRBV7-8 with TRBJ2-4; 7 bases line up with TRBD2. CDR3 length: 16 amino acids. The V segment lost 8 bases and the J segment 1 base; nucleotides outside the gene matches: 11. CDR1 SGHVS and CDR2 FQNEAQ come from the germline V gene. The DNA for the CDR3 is TGTGCCAGCTCCCCGGGGAGGGGTTCGGCCAAAAACATTCAGTACTTC. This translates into CASSPGRGSAKNIQYF.

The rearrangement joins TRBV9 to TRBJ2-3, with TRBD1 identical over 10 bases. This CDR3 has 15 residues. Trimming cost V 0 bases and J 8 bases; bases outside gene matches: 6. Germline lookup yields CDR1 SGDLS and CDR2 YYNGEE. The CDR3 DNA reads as TGTGCCAGCAGCGTAGATGACAGGGGGCAGGGTACGCAGTATTTT. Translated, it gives CASSVDDRGQGTQYF.

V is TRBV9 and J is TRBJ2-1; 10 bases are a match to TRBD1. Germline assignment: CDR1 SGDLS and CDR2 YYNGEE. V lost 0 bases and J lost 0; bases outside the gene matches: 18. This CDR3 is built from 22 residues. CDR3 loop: CASSVGALRRGQGPSSYNEQFF. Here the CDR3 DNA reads TGTGCCAGCAGCGTAGGTGCGTTGAGGAGGGGACAGGGGCCGAGCTCCTACAATGAGCAGTTCTTC.

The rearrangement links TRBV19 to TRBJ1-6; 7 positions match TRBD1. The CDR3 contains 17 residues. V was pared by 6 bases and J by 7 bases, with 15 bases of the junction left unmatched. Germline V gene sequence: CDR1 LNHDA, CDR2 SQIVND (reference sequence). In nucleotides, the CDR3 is TGTGCCAGTAGGCTCGATCACGGGACAGACATAAATTCACCCCTCCACTTT. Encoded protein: CASRLDHGTDINSPLHF.

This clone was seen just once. The CDR3 DNA reads TGTGCCAGCGGTAAAAAGCGGCTAGCGGGAGTTGGGGCGCAGTATTTT. It is translated as CASGKKRLAGVGAQYF. V gene TRBV5-8 combines with J gene TRBJ2-3, with 10 bases identical to TRBD2. The CDR3 loop spans 16 amino acids. The trim removed 7 bases at V and 10 bases at J, leaving 18 bases unmatched. Germline loops: CDR1 SGHTS, CDR2 YDEGEE.

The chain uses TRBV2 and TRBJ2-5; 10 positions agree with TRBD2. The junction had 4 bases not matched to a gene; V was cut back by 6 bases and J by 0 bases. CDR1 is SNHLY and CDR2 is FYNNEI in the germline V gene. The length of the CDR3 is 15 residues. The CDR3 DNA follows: TGTGCCAGCAGAGGTAGCGGGGGGAACCAAGAGACCCAGTACTTC. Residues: CASRGSGGNQETQYF.

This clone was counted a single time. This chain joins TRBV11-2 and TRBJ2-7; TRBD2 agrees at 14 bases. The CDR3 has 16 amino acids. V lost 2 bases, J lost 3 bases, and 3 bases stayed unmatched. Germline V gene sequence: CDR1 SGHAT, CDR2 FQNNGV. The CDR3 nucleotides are TGTGCCAGCAGCTTACGACTAGCGGGAGGGTACTACGAGCAGTACTTC. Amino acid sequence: CASSLRLAGGYYEQYF.

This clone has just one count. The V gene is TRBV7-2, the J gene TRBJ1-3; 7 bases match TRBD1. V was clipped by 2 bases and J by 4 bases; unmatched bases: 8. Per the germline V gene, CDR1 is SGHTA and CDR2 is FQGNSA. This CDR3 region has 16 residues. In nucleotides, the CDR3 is TGTGCCAGCAGCTTACCTGGGACAGCGGAAGGAAACACCATATATTTT. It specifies CASSLPGTAEGNTIYF. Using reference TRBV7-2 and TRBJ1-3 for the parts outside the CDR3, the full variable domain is GAGVSQSPSNKVTEKGKDVELRCDPISGHTALYWYRQSLGQGLEFLIYFQGNSAPDKSGLPSDRFSAERTGGSVSTLTIQRTQQEDSAVYLCASSLPGTAEGNTIYFGEGSWLTVV.

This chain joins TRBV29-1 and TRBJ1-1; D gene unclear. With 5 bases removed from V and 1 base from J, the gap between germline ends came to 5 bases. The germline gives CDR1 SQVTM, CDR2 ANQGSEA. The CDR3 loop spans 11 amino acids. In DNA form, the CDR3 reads TGCAGCGTTACAGCGAACACTGAAGCTTTCTTT. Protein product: CSVTANTEAFF.

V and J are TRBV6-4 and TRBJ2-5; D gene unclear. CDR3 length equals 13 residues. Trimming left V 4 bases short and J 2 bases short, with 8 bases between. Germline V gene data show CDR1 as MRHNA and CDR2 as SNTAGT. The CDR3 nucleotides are TGTGCCAGCAGTGTTACAAGACAAGAGACCCAGTACTTC. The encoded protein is CASSVTRQETQYF.

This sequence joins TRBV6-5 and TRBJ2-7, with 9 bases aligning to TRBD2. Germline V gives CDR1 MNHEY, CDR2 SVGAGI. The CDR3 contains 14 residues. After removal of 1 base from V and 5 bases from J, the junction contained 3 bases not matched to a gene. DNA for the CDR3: TGTGCCAGCAGTTACTTAGCGGGAGTGAACGAGCAGTACTTC. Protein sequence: CASSYLAGVNEQYF.

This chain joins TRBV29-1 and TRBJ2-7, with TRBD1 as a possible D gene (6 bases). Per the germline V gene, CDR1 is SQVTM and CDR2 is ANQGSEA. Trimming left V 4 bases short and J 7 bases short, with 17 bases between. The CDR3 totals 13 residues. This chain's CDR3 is CSVALGTTSEQYF. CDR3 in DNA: TGCAGCGTTGCCCTCGGGACAACTTCGGAGCAGTACTTC.